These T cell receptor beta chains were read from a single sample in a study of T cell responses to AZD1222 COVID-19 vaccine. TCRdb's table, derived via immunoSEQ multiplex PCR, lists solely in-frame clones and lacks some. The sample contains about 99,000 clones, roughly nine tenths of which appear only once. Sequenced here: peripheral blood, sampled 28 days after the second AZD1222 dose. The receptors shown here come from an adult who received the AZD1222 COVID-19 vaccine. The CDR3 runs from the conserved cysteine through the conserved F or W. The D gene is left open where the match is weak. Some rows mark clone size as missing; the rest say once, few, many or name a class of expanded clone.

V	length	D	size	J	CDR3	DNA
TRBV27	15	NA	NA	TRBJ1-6	CASSLSRGKHSPLHF	TGTGCCAGCAGTTTATCTCGGGGTAAACATTCACCCCTCCACTTT
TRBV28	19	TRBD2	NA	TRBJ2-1	CASSLTSGSLGSSYNEQFF	TGTGCCAGCAGTTTAACTAGCGGGAGTCTGGGGTCGTCCTACAATGAGCAGTTCTTC
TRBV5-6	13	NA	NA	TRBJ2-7	CASSLAAGYEQYF	TGTGCCAGCAGTTTAGCGGCGGGCTACGAGCAGTACTTC
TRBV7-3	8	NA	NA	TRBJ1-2	CAPDGYTF	TGTGCTCCCGATGGCTACACCTTC
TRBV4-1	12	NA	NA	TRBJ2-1	CASSQDRVEQFF	TGCGCCAGCAGCCAAGATCGAGTTGAGCAGTTCTTC
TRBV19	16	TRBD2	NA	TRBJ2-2	CASSITSGIITGELFF	TGTGCCAGTAGTATAACTAGCGGGATTATCACCGGGGAGCTGTTTTTT
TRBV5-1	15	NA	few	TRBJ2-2	CASSFYSGRTGELFF	TGCGCCAGCAGCTTCTATTCGGGCCGCACCGGGGAGCTGTTTTTT
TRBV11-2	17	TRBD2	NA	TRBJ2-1	CASSSRLAGGIHNEQFF	TGTGCCAGCAGCTCCCGACTAGCGGGAGGTATACACAATGAGCAGTTCTTC
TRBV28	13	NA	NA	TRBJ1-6	CASNRVDNSPLHF	TGTGCCAGCAACAGGGTCGATAATTCACCCCTCCACTTT
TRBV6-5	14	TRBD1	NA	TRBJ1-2	CASRRTGGDYGYTF	TGTGCCAGCAGAAGGACAGGGGGGGACTATGGCTACACCTTC
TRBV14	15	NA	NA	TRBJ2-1	CASSYATNPYNEQFF	TGTGCCAGCAGCTATGCTACGAACCCCTACAATGAGCAGTTCTTC
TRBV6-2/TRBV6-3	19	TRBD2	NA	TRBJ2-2	CASSYPGATGLVITGELFF	TGTGCCAGCAGTTACCCGGGTGCTACGGGACTAGTGATTACCGGGGAGCTGTTTTTT
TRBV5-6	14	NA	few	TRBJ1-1	CASSLFRGDTEAFF	TGTGCCAGCAGCTTGTTCCGTGGGGACACTGAAGCTTTCTTT
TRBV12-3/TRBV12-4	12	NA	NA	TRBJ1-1	CASSQAIAEAFF	TGTGCCAGCAGCCAGGCGATTGCTGAAGCTTTCTTT
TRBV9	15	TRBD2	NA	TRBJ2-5	CASSVGGRAGETQYF	TGTGCCAGCAGCGTTGGAGGGAGGGCCGGGGAGACCCAGTACTTC
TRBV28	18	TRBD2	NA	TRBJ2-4	CASNPAGTSVQAKNIQYF	TGTGCCAGCAACCCCGCGGGGACTAGCGTCCAAGCCAAAAACATTCAGTACTTC
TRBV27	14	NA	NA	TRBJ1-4	CASSPGRLPVSLFF	TGTGCCAGCAGTCCTGGGCGGCTGCCTGTCTCACTGTTTTTT
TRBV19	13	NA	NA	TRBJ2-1	CASSIDRENEQFF	TGTGCCAGTAGTATCGACCGCGAGAATGAGCAGTTCTTC
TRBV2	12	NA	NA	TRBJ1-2	CASRAGNYGYTF	TGTGCCAGCAGGGCTGGTAACTATGGCTACACCTTC
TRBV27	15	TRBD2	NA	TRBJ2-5	CASSLSSGRGGTQYF	TGTGCCAGCAGTTTATCGAGCGGGAGAGGGGGGACCCAGTACTTC
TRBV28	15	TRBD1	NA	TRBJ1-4	CASSPTQGAWEKLFF	TGTGCCAGCAGTCCAACCCAGGGGGCCTGGGAAAAACTGTTTTTT
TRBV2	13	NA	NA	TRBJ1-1	CASSLQHYTEAFF	TGTGCCAGCAGTCTACAGCATTACACTGAAGCTTTCTTT
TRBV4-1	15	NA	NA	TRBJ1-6	CASSQDPGRDSPLHF	TGCGCCAGCAGCCAAGATCCAGGGAGGGATTCACCCCTCCACTTT
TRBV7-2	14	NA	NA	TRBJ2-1	CASSLMVGAAEQFF	TGTGCCAGCAGCTTAATGGTAGGAGCCGCTGAGCAGTTCTTC
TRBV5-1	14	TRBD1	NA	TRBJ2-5	CASSYPGQGETQYF	TGCGCCAGCAGCTACCCGGGACAGGGGGAGACCCAGTACTTC
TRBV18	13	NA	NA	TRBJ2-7	CASSPATEYEQYF	TGTGCCAGCTCACCAGCCACAGAATACGAGCAGTACTTC
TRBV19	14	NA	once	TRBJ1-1	CASTSLTVPPEAFF	TGTGCCAGTACCTCCTTGACCGTGCCACCTGAAGCTTTCTTT
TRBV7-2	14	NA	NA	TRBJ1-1	CASSRLYGGAEAFF	TGTGCCAGCAGCAGACTATACGGTGGTGCTGAAGCTTTCTTT
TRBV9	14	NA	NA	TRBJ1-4	CASSVGRVGEKLFF	TGTGCCAGCAGCGTAGGCAGGGTGGGAGAAAAACTGTTTTTT
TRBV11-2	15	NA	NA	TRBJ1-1	CASSELGEGNTEAFF	TGTGCCAGCAGCGAACTCGGGGAGGGGAACACTGAAGCTTTCTTT
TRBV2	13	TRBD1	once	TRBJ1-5	CASRRQGGQPQHF	TGTGCCAGCAGGCGACAGGGGGGTCAGCCCCAGCATTTT
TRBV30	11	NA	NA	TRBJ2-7	CAWSRSYEQYF	TGTGCCTGGAGTAGGAGCTACGAGCAGTACTTC
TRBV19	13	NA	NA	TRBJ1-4	CASSKQGNEKLFF	TGTGCCAGTTCTAAACAGGGTAATGAAAAACTGTTTTTT
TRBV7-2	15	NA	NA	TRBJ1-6	CASRRDFWGDSPLHF	TGTGCCAGCAGACGCGATTTTTGGGGGGATTCACCCCTCCACTTT
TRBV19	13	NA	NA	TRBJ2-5	CASSEGRQETQYF	TGTGCCAGTAGTGAGGGGAGGCAAGAGACCCAGTACTTC
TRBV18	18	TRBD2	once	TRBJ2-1	CASSTTTTGTSGNYEQFF	TGTGCCAGCTCAACCACCACGACGGGGACTAGCGGGAACTATGAGCAGTTCTTC
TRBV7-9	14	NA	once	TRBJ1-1	CASSLGPTNTEAFF	TGTGCCAGCAGCTTAGGGCCAACGAACACTGAAGCTTTCTTT
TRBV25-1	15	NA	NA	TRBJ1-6	CASSGGGYGNSPLHF	TGTGCCAGCAGTGGAGGAGGTTACGGTAATTCACCCCTCCACTTT
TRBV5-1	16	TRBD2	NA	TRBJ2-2	CASRLTSGVYTGELFF	TGCGCCAGCAGACTTACTAGCGGGGTATACACCGGGGAGCTGTTTTTT
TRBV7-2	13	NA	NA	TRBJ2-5	CASSTGPSGTQYF	TGTGCCAGCAGCACCGGGCCCTCTGGGACCCAGTACTTC
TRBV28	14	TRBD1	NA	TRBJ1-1	CASRLQGAVTEAFF	TGTGCCAGCCGACTACAGGGGGCGGTCACTGAAGCTTTCTTT
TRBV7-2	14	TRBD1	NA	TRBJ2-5	CASRLGTGPGTQYF	TGTGCCAGCAGACTCGGGACAGGGCCAGGGACCCAGTACTTC
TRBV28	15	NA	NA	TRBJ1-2	CASSNTFRERDGYTF	TGTGCCAGCAGTAATACCTTCAGGGAGCGGGATGGCTACACCTTC
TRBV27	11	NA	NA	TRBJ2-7	CASSFRGEQYF	TGTGCCAGCAGTTTCCGGGGGGAGCAGTACTTC
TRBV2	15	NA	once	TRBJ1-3	CASTLGPSPGNTIYF	TGTGCCAGCACGTTGGGGCCCTCTCCCGGAAACACCATATATTTT
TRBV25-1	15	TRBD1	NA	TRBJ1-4	CASSELGTGEEKLFF	TGTGCCAGCAGTGAATTGGGGACAGGGGAAGAAAAACTGTTTTTT
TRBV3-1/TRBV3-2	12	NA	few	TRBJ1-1	CASSPREGAAFF	TGTGCCAGCAGCCCCCGGGAGGGCGCAGCTTTCTTT
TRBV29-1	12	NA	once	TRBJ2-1	CSVTGSPNEQFF	TGCAGCGTTACAGGGTCCCCCAATGAGCAGTTCTTC
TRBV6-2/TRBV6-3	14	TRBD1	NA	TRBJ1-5	CASSPGTENQPQHF	TGTGCCAGCAGCCCCGGGACAGAGAATCAGCCCCAGCATTTT
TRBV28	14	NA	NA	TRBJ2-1	CASSSPSVVNEQFF	TGTGCCAGCAGTTCGCCTAGCGTGGTCAATGAGCAGTTCTTC